The 13 T cell receptor beta chains below all came from one sample that was sequenced in a study of T-cell memory formation after mild COVID-19. In TCRdb, the 5' RACE reads were re-called with MiXCR into one record per CDR3 protein. The table records about 180,000 distinct CDR3 sequences, 16% of them present only once. The specimen sequenced was PBMCs or a T cell subset sorted from them (not recorded which). These receptors originate from an adult woman who had mild COVID-19 (a few samples of this study predate the infection). Cell type and time point are not known.

Only a few counts were recorded for this clonotype. The chain carries TRBV3-1 and TRBJ2-7; D unresolved. CDR1 is LGHDT, CDR2 YNNKEL, per germline (reference sequence). The CDR3 length is 12 residues. V lost 1 base, J lost 4 bases, and 5 bases lay in between. The CDR3 nucleotides are TGTGCCAGCAGCCAAGGTCGGTACGAGCAGTACTTC. Protein: CASSQGRYEQYF.

In this sample, this clonotype turned up a few times. The chain joins TRBV6-6 to TRBJ1-1, with TRBD1 as a possible D gene (6 bases). This CDR3 spans 15 amino acids. The V end was cut by 2 bases, the J end by 0 bases, with 10 bases between. Germline values: CDR1 MNHNY, CDR2 SVGAGI (reference sequence). The CDR3 DNA is TGTGCCAGCAGTTACCTGGACAGCGTGAACACTGAAGCTTTCTTT. Its translation: CASSYLDSVNTEAFF.

The table lists this clonotype with a few counts. The chain combines TRBV30 with TRBJ1-4; 8 bases match TRBD1. There are 14 residues in the CDR3. Trimming at V came to 3 bases and at J to 8 bases, leaving 8 bases not matched to a gene. Germline V lookup: CDR1 GTSNPN, CDR2 SVGIG (reference sequence). The CDR3, as DNA: TGTGCCTGGAGGGCCCAGGGGGCGAGGGAAAAACTGTTTTTT. Amino acids: CAWRAQGAREKLFF.

By sample fraction, this clonotype is medium-sized (0.01 to 0.1%). The rearrangement joins TRBV5-6 to TRBJ2-2, with D tentatively TRBD1 or TRBD2 (5 bases each). CDR1 and CDR2 from the germline V gene are SGHDT and YYEEEE. CDR3 size: 16 residues. With 0 bases removed from V and 2 bases from J, the gap between germline ends came to 11 bases. CDR3 in DNA: TGTGCCAGCAGCTTGGATAAGGGGACCAACACCGGGGAGCTGTTTTTT. Its translation is CASSLDKGTNTGELFF.

The rearrangement links TRBV6-2 or TRBV6-3 to TRBJ2-7; the D gene is possibly TRBD1 (5 bases). Trimming took 6 bases from V and 2 from J, leaving 8 bases between them. The CDR3 consists of 12 residues. Per the germline V gene, CDR1 is MNHEY and CDR2 is SVGEGT. The CDR3 region has the DNA TGTGCCAGCAGACAGGACCCCTACGAGCAGTACTTC. Its translation is CASRQDPYEQYF.

The gene calls are TRBV20-1 and TRBJ2-1, with D uncertain. Trimming removed 3 bases at V and 6 bases at J, with 15 bases between. CDR1 and CDR2 from the germline V gene are DFQATT and SNEGSKA (reference sequence). There are 14 residues in the CDR3. CDR3 sequence reads: CSASVATRANEQFF. CDR3 DNA sequence: TGCAGTGCTAGCGTCGCGACACGTGCCAATGAGCAGTTCTTC.

V gene TRBV18 combines with J gene TRBJ2-1, with TRBD1 matching over 9 bases. Looked up from germline, CDR1 is KGHSH and CDR2 is LQKENI. V shed 3 bases, J shed 5 bases, and the junction held 5 bases outside the gene matches. The CDR3 totals 15 residues. The CDR3 sequence: CASSPRDRENNEQFF. The CDR3 region has the DNA TGTGCCAGCTCACCCCGGGACAGGGAGAACAATGAGCAGTTCTTC.

V is TRBV7-2 and J is TRBJ2-5; 9 bases are shared with TRBD1. Unmatched junction bases numbered 7, after V lost 0 bases and J lost 5 bases. CDR3 length equals 16 residues. CDR1 and CDR2 (germline): SGHTA, FQGNSA. Written as DNA, the CDR3 is TGTGCCAGCAGCTTAGCAGGGACAGGGAATTGGGAGACCCAGTACTTC. Residues: CASSLAGTGNWETQYF.

The chain links TRBV5-1 to TRBJ2-3; 7 bases map to TRBD2. Unmatched junction bases numbered 13, after V lost 4 bases and J lost 5 bases. Germline CDR1 is SGHRS and CDR2 is YFSETQ. The CDR3 is 16 residues long. In nucleotides, the CDR3 is TGCGCCAGCAGCACGGATGGACTAGTAGGTATAGATACGCAGTATTTT. Translation gives CASSTDGLVGIDTQYF.

The chain is built from TRBV25-1 and TRBJ1-1; D is perhaps TRBD1 (5 bases). The germline CDR1 and CDR2 sequences are MGHDK and SYGVNS. CDR3 length: 16 amino acids. The V end lost 6 bases, the J end lost 0 bases, and 17 bases lay between the germline ends. Here the CDR3 reads CASSGPGFRMNTEAFF. The DNA of the CDR3 is TGTGCCAGCAGCGGACCAGGGTTTCGCATGAACACTGAAGCTTTCTTT.

This clonotype appeared a few times. This chain uses TRBV29-1 with TRBJ2-5; D ambiguous. This CDR3 region has 11 residues. Trimming shortened V by 3 bases and J by 7 bases, and 9 bases separated the two germline ends. The germline CDR1 and CDR2 sequences are SQVTM and ANQGSEA. CDR3 region: CSVDPSGTQYF. The DNA for the CDR3 is TGCAGCGTTGATCCGTCCGGGACCCAGTACTTC.

This clonotype was recorded many times. The J gene is TRBJ2-7, the V gene TRBV5-1; 7 bases map to TRBD1. The CDR3 sequence is 16 residues long. CDR1 is SGHRS and CDR2 is YFSETQ in the germline V gene. The V segment lost 3 bases and the J segment 0 bases; nucleotides outside the gene matches: 9. CDR3 sequence (DNA): TGCGCCAGCAGCTCGCGCGGACAGGCTTCCTCCTACGAGCAGTACTTC. Its protein is CASSSRGQASSYEQYF. The full variable domain, completed using reference TRBV5-1 and TRBJ2-7, is KAGVTQTPRYLIKTRGQQVTLSCSPISGHRSVSWYQQTPGQGLQFLFEYFSETQRNKGNFPGRFSGRQFSNSRSEMNVSTLELGDSALYLCASSSRGQASSYEQYFGPGTRLTVT.

This clonotype was counted many times. The rearrangement joins TRBV29-1 to TRBJ2-5; D is possibly TRBD1 or TRBD2 (7 bases each). Germline CDR1 and CDR2: SQVTM and ANQGSEA. V was cut by 4 bases and J by 4 bases, with 16 bases left in between. This CDR3 spans 14 amino acids. CDR3 region: CSVVGSGGGETQYF. DNA of the CDR3: TGCAGCGTTGTAGGATCAGGGGGGGGAGAGACCCAGTACTTC. Supplemented by reference TRBV29-1 and TRBJ2-5, the full variable domain reads SAVISQKPSRDICQRGTSLTIQCQVDSQVTMMFWYRQQPGQSLTLIATANQGSEATYESGFVIDKFPISRPNLTFSTLTVSNMSPEDSSIYLCSVVGSGGGETQYFGPGTRLLVL.